This TCR beta chain derives from a study of regulatory T cells in long-lasting Graves disease. General study findings and limits: Those with persistent disease had in common more public clonotypes (about 2,700) than new patients (approximately 890).

Ten or more counts support this clonotype. Its antigen is not known. HTBI primers from iRepertoire and Arm-PCR of CDR3 regions yielded the TCR beta libraries. TCRdb independently ran MiXCR on the multiplex PCR reads; one entry per CDR3 protein. The table lists 300,000 to 400,000 distinct CDR3 sequences, 15% to 20% of them singletons. Regarding time point: newly diagnosed GD, antithyroid drugs for less than 3 months. PBMC RNA was the source of the TCR library. Nine milliliters of peripheral blood went into EDTA tubes. The clonotype comes from a female donor with Graves disease. The sequences come from peripheral blood mononuclear cells (PBMCs), collected at new diagnosis, from a patient treated with antithyroid drugs.

The CDR3: CASSLPEGRQETQYF. CDR3 in DNA: TGTGCCAGCAGCCTACCGGAGGGGCGCCAAGAGACCCAGTACTTC. The chain recombines TRBV28 with TRBJ2-5; maybe TRBD2 (6 bases). The CDR3 consists of 15 residues. Germline values: CDR1 MDHEN, CDR2 SYDVKM. Trimming took 6 bases from V and 1 from J, leaving 15 bases between them.